This T cell receptor (beta chain) was captured in a study of cytomegalovirus exposure and HLA in healthy donors (dated by TCRdb to between 2016 and 2019). Regarding the complete study: The 500 to 700 repertoires of the first cohort and the 120 validation repertoires were produced on the same platform, according to a later analysis. To predict cytomegalovirus infection status, the study brought together high-throughput TCR immunosequencing, statistical association of individual TCRs with disease status, and machine learning. The study aimed to test whether cataloging public T cell receptors could reveal signatures of past pathogen exposure. Along with the roughly 710-subject first cohort, a separate validation cohort of over a hundred different subjects was used. The paper's findings and limits, for the study overall: A few of the identified cytomegalovirus-associated TCR beta chains were confirmed in vitro to be specific for cytomegalovirus antigens. Of the cluster scores, approximately 95% were above 0 in a later analysis, which found that TCRs clustered in the first cohort also tended to co-occur in the approximately 130 validation repertoires. In the study, approximately 160 TCR beta chains were listed as associated with cytomegalovirus. Across donors, most TCR sequences were observed very rarely, whereas some public TCRs were present in many individuals. A later analysis had no HLA typing for the validation cohort, so co-occurrence there was scored across all 110 or so repertoires. The classifier was reported to diagnose cytomegalovirus status with high specificity and sensitivity in both the original cohort and the validation cohort. It was suggested by the authors that the approach could potentially be generalized to other disease states and immunological phenotypes.

The library was produced with the immunoSEQ multiplex PCR assay. As for the authors' bioinformatics: A statistical classification framework was built for diagnosing cytomegalovirus status from the catalog of TCR beta chain sequences. What TCRdb holds here is the immuneACCESS table cut down to in-frame rearrangements. Part of the clones is not present; checked against another copy, under half of the missing clones reflect an unresolved V gene, and the others are unexplained. V and J calls and clone size follow that table, whereas D and trimming were derived from the DNA. Recorded for this sample are 300,000 to 450,000 clones; about nine tenths of them occurred a single time. 0.8% to 0.85% of the sample belongs to the ten largest clones. The donors belonged to the validation cohort of over a hundred subjects, which was separate from the 666-subject first cohort. On this clone itself: Its antigen is currently not known. Per-base quality was not reported, and no clone a single base away is much larger than it.

V is cut back by 3 bases and J by 3 bases, with 10 bases in the junction unmatched. The CDR3 numbers 16 residues from cysteine through phenylalanine. The CDR3 DNA has 48 bases and is translated from base 1. For CDR1 and CDR2, the germline V gene lists MDHEN and SYDVKM. The TCR originated in a woman aged 18-29 years in good health and CMV-seronegative. This chain is built from TRBV28 and TRBJ1-1; 7 bases in the junction line up with TRBD1. Sample: PBMCs. The CDR3 here reads CASSFGGGLVDTEAFF. The DNA reads TGTGCCAGCAGTTTTGGAGGGGGCCTGGTTGACACTGAAGCTTTCTTT. Supplemented by the reference TRBV28 and TRBJ1-1 proteins around the CDR3, the complete variable domain is DVKVTQSSRYLVKRTGEKVFLECVQDMDHENMFWYRQDPGLGLRLIYFSYDVKMKEKGDIPEGYSVSREKKERFSLILESASTNQTSMYLCASSFGGGLVDTEAFFGQGTRLTVV.